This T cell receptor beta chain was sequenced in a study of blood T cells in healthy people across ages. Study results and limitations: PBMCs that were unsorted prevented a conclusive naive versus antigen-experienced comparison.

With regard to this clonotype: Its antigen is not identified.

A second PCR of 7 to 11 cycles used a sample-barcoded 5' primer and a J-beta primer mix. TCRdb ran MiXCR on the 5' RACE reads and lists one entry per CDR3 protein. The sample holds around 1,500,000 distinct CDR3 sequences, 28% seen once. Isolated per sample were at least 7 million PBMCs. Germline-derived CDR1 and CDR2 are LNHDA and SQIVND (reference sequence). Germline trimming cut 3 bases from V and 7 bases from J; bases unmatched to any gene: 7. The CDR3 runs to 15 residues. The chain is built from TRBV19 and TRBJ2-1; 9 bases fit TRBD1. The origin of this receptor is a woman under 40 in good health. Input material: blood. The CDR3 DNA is TGTGCCAGTAGTATCCGGGACAGGGCAGGAAATGAGCAGTTCTTC. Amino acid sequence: CASSIRDRAGNEQFF.